This T cell receptor (beta chain) came from a study of blood T cells in healthy people across ages. Study at large: About one barcoded beta molecule per two T cells was the capture yield of template switching.

CDR3 length equals 13 residues. CDR1 is WSHSY and CDR2 is SAAADI in the germline V gene. With 8 bases removed from V and 7 bases from J, the gap between germline ends came to 14 bases. General study results and limits: PBMC samples, being unsorted, prevented any conclusive comparison of naive and antigen-experienced cells. Long-lived donors exceeded aged donors in naive CD4+ cells and diversity. From one million sequenced T cells, diversity estimates were lower bounds.

Through a sample-barcoded 5' primer and a J-beta primer mix, a second PCR was run for roughly 7 to 11 cycles. MiXCR, run by TCRdb on the 5' RACE reads, gives a single entry per CDR3 protein. The data show about 1,600,000 distinct CDR3 sequences, approximately 42% seen once. The table lists this clonotype with a count of one. The antigen remains unidentified. Sequencing used blood. The J gene is TRBJ1-4, the V gene TRBV10-2, with D maybe TRBD1 (6 bases). The receptor was derived from a woman between 18 and 29 years old in good health. This CDR3 reads CASYGLGAEKLFF. CDR3 DNA: TGCGCCAGCTATGGCCTGGGGGCTGAAAAACTGTTTTTT.